A single T cell receptor (beta chain) is shown here with its context. In the original processing: Amplification with reference gene primers provided the estimates of nucleated cell counts. Clones were sequenced by immunoSEQ multiplex PCR, and TCRdb holds only the in-frame ones, with some missing. V and J calls and clone size are as listed in that table; D and trimming were resolved from the DNA. In the table there are around 100,000 clones, approximately 84% of which are singletons. This sample stems from a study of blood T cell repertoires in COVID-19. For the study at large: The United States, Italy and Spain were the sources of the acute and convalescent COVID-19 samples. T cells, B-cell-depleted T cells, or PBMCs supplied cDNA or gDNA.

V lost 4 bases and J lost 6; bases outside the gene matches: 4. CDR3 length: 13 residues. Germline lookup yields CDR1 KGHDR and CDR2 SFDVKD. This chain uses TRBV24-1 with TRBJ2-7; 8 bases agree with TRBD1. The sequence came from a woman aged 60-75 years with acute or convalescent COVID-19. Sequenced sample: peripheral blood. CDR3 sequence reads: CATSEVDRVEQYF. Written as DNA, the CDR3 is TGTGCCACCAGTGAAGTGGACAGGGTCGAGCAGTACTTC.